The clone carrying this TCR beta chain was seen once. The record originates from a study of blood T cell repertoires in COVID-19. Study-level background: PBMCs, B-cell-depleted T cells, or T cells provided the cDNA or gDNA that made up the material.

This CDR3 contains 12 residues. CDR1 is ENHRY, CDR2 SYGVKD, per germline. The V gene end was trimmed by 7 bases and the J gene end by 8 bases; junction bases not matched to a gene: 7. As processed by the authors: Reference gene primer amplification yielded estimated nucleated cell counts. TCRdb keeps only in-frame clones here, not all; method: immunoSEQ multiplex PCR. V and J calls and clone size are copied from that table; D and trimming were computed from the DNA. Among around 260,000 clones listed, about 88% were seen once. Sequenced material: peripheral blood. The clonotype comes from a man aged 18-30 years with active or convalescent COVID-19. The genes are TRBV10-3 and TRBJ1-2; 7 bases are a match to TRBD1. CDR3 in DNA: TGTGCCATCAACCTTCAGGGGGTGGGCTACACCTTC. Translation gives CAINLQGVGYTF.